This T cell receptor (beta chain) comes out of a study of blood T cell repertoires in COVID-19. Study at large: Sites across the United States, Italy and Spain contributed samples from acute and convalescent COVID-19.

Recovered status applied to Cohort 3 donors who had two consecutive negative PCRs. It also applied to those with clearance or with symptom resolution. CDR1 and CDR2 (germline): SGHTA, FQGTGA. This CDR3 region has 13 residues. V dropped 5 bases and J dropped 6 bases, with 13 bases sitting between them. Profiled with immunoSEQ multiplex PCR; TCRdb holds only in-frame clones, not every one. The table has over 200,000 clones, 70% to 85% seen once. The receptor comes from a man aged 60-69 years who had recovered from COVID-19. Sequenced material: PBMCs or T cells enriched from blood (not recorded which). The rearrangement joins TRBV7-3 to TRBJ1-2; no reliable D call. CDR3 protein: CASSTVDGDGYTF. The CDR3 coding sequence is TGTGCCAGCAGCACCGTCGACGGAGATGGCTACACCTTC.